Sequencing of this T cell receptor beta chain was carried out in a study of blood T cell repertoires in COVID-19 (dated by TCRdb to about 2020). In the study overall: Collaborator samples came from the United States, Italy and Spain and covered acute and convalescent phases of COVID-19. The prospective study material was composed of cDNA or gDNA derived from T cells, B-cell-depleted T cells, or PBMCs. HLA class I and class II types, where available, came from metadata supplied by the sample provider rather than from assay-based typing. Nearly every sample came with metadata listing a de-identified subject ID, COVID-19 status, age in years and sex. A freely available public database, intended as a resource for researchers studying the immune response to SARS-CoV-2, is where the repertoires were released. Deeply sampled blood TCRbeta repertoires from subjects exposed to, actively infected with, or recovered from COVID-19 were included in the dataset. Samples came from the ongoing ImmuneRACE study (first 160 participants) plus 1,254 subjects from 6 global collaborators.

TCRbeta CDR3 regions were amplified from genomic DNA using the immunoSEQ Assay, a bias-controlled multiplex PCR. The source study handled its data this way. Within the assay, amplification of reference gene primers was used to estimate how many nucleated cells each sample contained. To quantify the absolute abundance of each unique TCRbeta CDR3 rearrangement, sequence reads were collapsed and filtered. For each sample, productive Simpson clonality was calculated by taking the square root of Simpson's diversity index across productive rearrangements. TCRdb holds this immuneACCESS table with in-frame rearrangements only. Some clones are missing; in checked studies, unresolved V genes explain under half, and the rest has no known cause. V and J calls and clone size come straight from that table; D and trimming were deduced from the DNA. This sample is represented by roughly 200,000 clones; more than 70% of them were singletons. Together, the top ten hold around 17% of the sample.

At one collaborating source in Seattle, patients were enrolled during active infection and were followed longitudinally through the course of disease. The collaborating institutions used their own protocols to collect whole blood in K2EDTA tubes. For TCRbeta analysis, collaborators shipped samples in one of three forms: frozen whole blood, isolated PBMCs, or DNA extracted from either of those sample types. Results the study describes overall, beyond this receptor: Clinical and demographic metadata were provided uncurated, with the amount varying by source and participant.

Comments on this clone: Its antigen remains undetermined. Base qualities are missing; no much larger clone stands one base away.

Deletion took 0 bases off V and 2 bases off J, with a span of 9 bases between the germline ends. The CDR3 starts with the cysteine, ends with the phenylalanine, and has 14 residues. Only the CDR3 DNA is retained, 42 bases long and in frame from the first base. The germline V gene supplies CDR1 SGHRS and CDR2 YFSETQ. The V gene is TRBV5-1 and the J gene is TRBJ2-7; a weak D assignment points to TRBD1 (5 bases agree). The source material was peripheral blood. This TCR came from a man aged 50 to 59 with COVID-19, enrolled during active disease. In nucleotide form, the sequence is TGCGCCAGCAGCTTGGCCACAGGCACCTACGAGCAGTACTTC. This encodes CASSLATGTYEQYF. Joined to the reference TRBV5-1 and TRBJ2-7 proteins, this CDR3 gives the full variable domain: KAGVTQTPRYLIKTRGQQVTLSCSPISGHRSVSWYQQTPGQGLQFLFEYFSETQRNKGNFPGRFSGRQFSNSRSEMNVSTLELGDSALYLCASSLATGTYEQYFGPGTRLTVT.